Each of the 8 T cell receptor beta chains below was sequenced from the same sample in a study of CXCR3-negative and CXCR3-positive naive CD8 T cells. The libraries of TRB cDNA were constructed through 5' RACE using UMI labels. TCRdb reanalyzed the 5' RACE reads, giving one entry per CDR3 protein sequence and no DNA. The sample table includes 50,000 to 75,000 distinct CDR3 sequences. Sequencing was performed on naive CXCR3- CD8+ T cells from blood. The subset is: CD45RO-CCR7+CD27+CD95- naive CD8+ T cells lacking CXCR3 (TNR3-). The source is a human donor in good health. Some clones in this sample may be carry-over from other donors' samples.

This chain joins TRBV27 and TRBJ2-7; there is no DNA to check the TCRdb D call of TRBD1. This CDR3 region has 12 residues. Germline V gene lookup returns CDR1 MNHEY and CDR2 SMNVEV (reference sequence). CDR3 region: CASSSTGSEQYF.

The V gene is TRBV7-6, the J gene TRBJ2-7; TCRdb proposes TRBD2, but this gene call is untestable without DNA. Germline CDR1 and CDR2: SGHVS and FNYEAQ. The CDR3 spans 15 residues. CDR3 sequence: CASSPGTRGTYEQYF.

The chain combines TRBV5-4 with TRBJ2-7; absent DNA, TCRdb's TRBD1 call cannot be checked. The CDR3 consists of 12 residues. Germline lookup yields CDR1 SGHNT and CDR2 YYREEE (reference sequence). Here the CDR3 reads CASSPDRVEQYF.

This chain connects TRBV27 to TRBJ1-1. CDR3 length: 12 amino acids. Germline assignment: CDR1 MNHEY and CDR2 SMNVEV (reference sequence). CDR3 sequence reads: CASSLGNTEAFF.

This chain uses TRBV6-5 with TRBJ1-5; the D gene TCRdb calls, TRBD1, cannot be checked with no DNA. Germline assignment: CDR1 MNHEY and CDR2 SVGAGI. CDR3 length: 14 residues. This CDR3 is CASSYGARNQPQHF.

The chain joins TRBV12-3 or TRBV12-4 to TRBJ2-7; TCRdb selects TRBD1, and the lack of DNA leaves this call unchecked. There are 14 residues in the CDR3. The CDR3 sequence is CASSLVGTTYEQYF.

The V gene is TRBV28, the J gene TRBJ2-7; the D call from TCRdb, TRBD1, cannot be confirmed without DNA. Germline CDR1 and CDR2: MDHEN and SYDVKM. The CDR3 totals 18 residues. Here the CDR3 reads CASSPPTTGGPRSYEQYF.

CDR3 residues: CASASGLSYEQYF. The J gene is TRBJ2-7, the V gene TRBV9; TCRdb returns TRBD2, unconfirmable since there is no DNA. This CDR3 has 13 residues. Germline V gene data show CDR1 as SGDLS and CDR2 as YYNGEE.